These 20 T cell receptor beta chains share one sample of origin, sequenced in a study of blood T cell repertoires in COVID-19. TCRdb's copy holds only in-frame clones and misses some; the assay was immunoSEQ multiplex PCR. The repertoire holds roughly 230,000 clones, with roughly 88% as singletons. The sample was peripheral blood. The receptors here all came from a human donor in a cohort sampled during active COVID-19.

The V gene is TRBV2, the J gene TRBJ2-7, with 7 nucleotides matching TRBD1. This CDR3 has 18 residues. Germline V gives CDR1 SNHLY, CDR2 FYNNEI. V lost 7 bases and J lost 2; bases outside the gene matches: 20. The CDR3, as DNA: TGTGCCAGCAAGGTCGGGACAGAACATAGGATACGGACCTACGAGCAGTACTTC. This gives the protein CASKVGTEHRIRTYEQYF.

The chain links TRBV2 to TRBJ1-5, with 9 bases matching TRBD1. The CDR3 contains 16 residues. J was trimmed by 4 bases and V by 6 bases; bases with no gene match: 10. Per the germline V gene, CDR1 is SNHLY and CDR2 is FYNNEI. The CDR3 bases are TGTGCCAGCAGGACCGGGACAGGGAATTCAAATCAGCCCCAGCATTTT. This gives the protein CASRTGTGNSNQPQHF. Filled out from reference TRBV2 and TRBJ1-5, the complete variable domain reads EPEVTQTPSHQVTQMGQEVILRCVPISNHLYFYWYRQILGQKVEFLVSFYNNEISEKSEIFDDQFSVERPDGSNFTLKIRSTKLEDSAMYFCASRTGTGNSNQPQHFGDGTRLSIL.

This clone was counted only a few times. J is TRBJ2-7 and V is TRBV30; tentatively, D is TRBD2 (5 bases). The CDR3 consists of 14 residues. Germline CDR1 GTSNPN, CDR2 SVGIG (reference sequence). Trimming cost V 0 bases and J 3 bases, with 12 bases left between them. The CDR3 DNA reads as TGTGCCTGGAGTGTACGACGGGATAACTACGAGCAGTACTTC. As protein: CAWSVRRDNYEQYF.

The rearrangement joins TRBV6-2 or TRBV6-3 to TRBJ1-6; 7 nucleotides align to TRBD1. V shed 2 bases, J shed 10 bases, and the junction held 11 bases outside the gene matches. The CDR3 loop spans 16 amino acids. The V gene's germline CDR1 is MNHEY and CDR2 SVGEGT. As DNA, the CDR3 is TGTGCCAGCAGTTACCAAGGGTCGGACAGGCGGTCACCCCTCCACTTT. This gives the protein CASSYQGSDRRSPLHF.

CDR3 sequence: CASRKKDRSSYNEQFF. The CDR3 DNA follows: TGTGCCAGTAGAAAAAAGGACAGGAGCTCCTACAATGAGCAGTTCTTC. The chain couples TRBV19 to TRBJ2-1, with TRBD1 matching 7 bases. Trimming cost V 6 bases and J 0 bases; bases outside gene matches: 8. The CDR3 is 16 residues long. Per germline, CDR1 LNHDA and CDR2 SQIVND (reference sequence).

The count of this clone is one. The chain employs TRBV19 and TRBJ1-6, with 9 positions matching TRBD1. The V segment lost 5 bases and the J segment 10 bases; nucleotides outside the gene matches: 9. Germline CDR1 reads LNHDA; CDR2 reads SQIVND (reference sequence). CDR3 length: 15 residues. The CDR3 here is CASSPTGGAESPLHF. CDR3 nucleotides: TGTGCCAGTAGTCCTACAGGGGGCGCGGAATCACCCCTCCACTTT.

The chain employs TRBV6-5 and TRBJ1-4; 8 nucleotides agree with TRBD1. The CDR3 sequence is 13 residues long. Germline CDR1 and CDR2: MNHEY and SVGAGI. The ends lost 10 bases at V and 8 bases at J; junction bases unmatched: 9. The DNA of the CDR3 is TGTGCCACTTTCAGGGGGCGAGAAGAAAAACTGTTTTTT. Translation: CATFRGREEKLFF.

In its sample, this clone was seen a few times. CDR3 in amino acids: CAYRENMNTEAFF. The CDR3 DNA sequence: TGTGCTTACCGGGAGAACATGAACACTGAAGCTTTCTTT. The rearrangement links TRBV30 to TRBJ1-1; D gene ambiguous. The germline V gene has CDR1 GTSNPN and CDR2 SVGIG (reference sequence). This CDR3 has 13 residues.

The gene calls are TRBV3-1 (or the pseudogene TRBV3-2) and TRBJ1-5; D may be TRBD1 (6 bases). The V end lost 0 bases, the J end lost 3 bases, and 18 bases lay between the germline ends. The CDR3 is made up of 18 amino acids. CDR1 is LGHDT, CDR2 YNNKEL, per germline (reference sequence). As DNA, the CDR3 is TGTGCCAGCAGCCAAGAAGGTGTCGGGGGGACAAACAATCAGCCCCAGCATTTT. Its protein product is CASSQEGVGGTNNQPQHF.

The genes are TRBV7-3 and TRBJ1-2; 9 bases align to TRBD1. The CDR3 sequence is 15 residues long. The junction had 2 bases not matched to a gene; V was cut back by 1 base and J by 2 bases. Germline V gene data show CDR1 as SGHTA and CDR2 as FQGTGA. The CDR3 DNA reads as TGTGCCAGCAGCTTAATGGGACAGGGAAACTATGGCTACACCTTC. This gives the protein CASSLMGQGNYGYTF.

The V and J genes are TRBV3-1 (or the pseudogene TRBV3-2) and TRBJ2-3; maybe TRBD2 (5 bases). Deletions cut 0 bases from V and 6 bases from J, with 19 bases between. This CDR3 is built from 17 residues. CDR1 and CDR2 (germline): LGHDT, YNNKEL (reference sequence). The chain's CDR3 is CASSQELGSGSGDTQYF. CDR3 coding DNA: TGTGCCAGCAGCCAAGAGTTGGGATCGGGAAGTGGGGATACGCAGTATTTT.

V gene TRBV14 combines with J gene TRBJ2-7; TRBD2 might be the D (7 bases). CDR1 SGHDN and CDR2 FVKESK come from the germline V gene. Trimming pared 4 bases from V and 4 bases from J, leaving 14 bases between. The CDR3 has 14 amino acids. In DNA, the CDR3 is TGTGCCAGCAGCCCCATCGGGGGGCGATACGAGCAGTACTTC. This codes for CASSPIGGRYEQYF.

The CDR3, as DNA: TGTGCCAGCAGACAGGGGAATTCACCCCTCCACTTT. Its translation is CASRQGNSPLHF. The chain couples TRBV28 to TRBJ1-6; TRBD1 matches at 7 bases. J was trimmed by 7 bases and V by 6 bases; bases with no gene match: 0. CDR1 and CDR2 from the germline V gene are MDHEN and SYDVKM. This CDR3 is 12 amino acids long.

This clone came up a few times. The genes are TRBV7-9 and TRBJ1-5; 10 bases agree with TRBD1. This CDR3 region has 15 residues. The V gene end was trimmed by 5 bases and the J gene end by 4 bases; junction bases not matched to a gene: 5. Germline CDR1 is SEHNR and CDR2 is FQNEAQ (reference sequence). The CDR3 coding sequence is TGTGCCAGCAGCCCCGGGACAGGGGTAAATCAGCCCCAGCATTTT. It codes for CASSPGTGVNQPQHF.

This clone was detected only a few times. This rearrangement joins TRBV7-3 to TRBJ1-2; no clear D. CDR1 is SGHTA, CDR2 FQGTGA, per germline. The CDR3 sequence is 14 residues long. Trimming pared 1 base from V and 4 bases from J, leaving 10 bases between. Written as DNA, the CDR3 is TGTGCCAGCAGCTTAAATGGGGAGTCCTATGGCTACACCTTC. Translating gives CASSLNGESYGYTF.

This sequence joins TRBV20-1 and TRBJ1-1; D is uncertain. The V end was cut by 6 bases, the J end by 7 bases, with 12 bases between. The CDR3 contains 11 residues. Germline loops: CDR1 DFQATT, CDR2 SNEGSKA (reference sequence). The CDR3 DNA reads as TGCAGTGCAGACTCCCAAGTTGAAGCTTTCTTT. Its protein is CSADSQVEAFF.

The gene calls are TRBV27 and TRBJ1-5; 7 bases align to TRBD1. The CDR3 covers 14 residues. J gave up 6 bases and V 7 bases, and 9 bases lay outside the gene matches. Per the germline V gene, CDR1 is MNHEY and CDR2 is SMNVEV (reference sequence). The CDR3 loop is CASTSAQGVQPQHF. The CDR3 DNA reads TGTGCCAGCACCTCTGCCCAGGGGGTTCAGCCCCAGCATTTT.

The V gene is TRBV29-1, the J gene TRBJ2-7; 10 bases map to TRBD1. The CDR3 totals 12 residues. V trimming: 7 bases; J trimming: 4 bases; junction bases outside the gene matches: 4. Germline assignment: CDR1 SQVTM and CDR2 ANQGSEA. CDR3 nucleotide sequence: TGCAGCGGTGGGACAGGGGTGTACGAGCAGTACTTC. It translates to CSGGTGVYEQYF.

The rearrangement uses TRBV30 and TRBJ1-5; no reliable D call. Germline V CDR1 and CDR2: GTSNPN, SVGIG (reference sequence). Trimming removed 0 bases from V and 6 bases from J, with 12 bases in between. The CDR3 has 14 residues. The DNA for the CDR3 is TGTGCCTGGAGTGTACGCGGGGTAGTTCAGCCCCAGCATTTT. Encoded protein: CAWSVRGVVQPQHF.

The chain combines TRBV28 with TRBJ2-7; the match to TRBD1 covers 8 bases. The CDR3 has 15 amino acids. After removal of 5 bases from V and 1 base from J, the junction contained 7 bases not matched to a gene. CDR1 is MDHEN, CDR2 SYDVKM, per germline. CDR3 nucleotides: TGTGCCAGCAGTCCAGACAGGGGTCGGTCCTACGAGCAGTACTTC. Its translation is CASSPDRGRSYEQYF.